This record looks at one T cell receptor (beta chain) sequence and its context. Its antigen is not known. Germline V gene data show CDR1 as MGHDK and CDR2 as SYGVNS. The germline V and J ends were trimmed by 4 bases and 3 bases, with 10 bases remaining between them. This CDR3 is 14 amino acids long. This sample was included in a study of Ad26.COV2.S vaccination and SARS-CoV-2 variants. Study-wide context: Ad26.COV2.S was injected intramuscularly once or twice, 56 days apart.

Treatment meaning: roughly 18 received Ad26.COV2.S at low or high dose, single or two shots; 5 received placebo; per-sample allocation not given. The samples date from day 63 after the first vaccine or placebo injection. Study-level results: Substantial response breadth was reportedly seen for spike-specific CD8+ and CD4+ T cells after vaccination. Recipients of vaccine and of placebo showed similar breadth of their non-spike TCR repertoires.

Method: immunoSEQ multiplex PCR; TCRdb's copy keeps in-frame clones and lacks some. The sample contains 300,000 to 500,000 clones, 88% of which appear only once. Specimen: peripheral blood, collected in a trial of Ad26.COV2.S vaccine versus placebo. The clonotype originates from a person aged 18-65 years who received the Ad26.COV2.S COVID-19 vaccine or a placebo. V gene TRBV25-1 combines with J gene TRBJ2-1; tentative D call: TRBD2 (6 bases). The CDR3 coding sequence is TGTGCCAGCAGTGGCGGAGGGAACTACAATGAGCAGTTCTTC. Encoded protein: CASSGGGNYNEQFF.